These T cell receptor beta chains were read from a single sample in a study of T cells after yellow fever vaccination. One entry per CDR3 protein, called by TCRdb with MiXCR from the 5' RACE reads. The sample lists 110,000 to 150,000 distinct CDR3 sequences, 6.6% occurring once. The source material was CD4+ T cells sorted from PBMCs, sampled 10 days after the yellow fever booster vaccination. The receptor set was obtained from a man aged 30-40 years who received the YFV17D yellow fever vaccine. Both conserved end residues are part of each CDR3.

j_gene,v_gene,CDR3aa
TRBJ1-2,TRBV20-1,CSARDHLQGTRGYTF
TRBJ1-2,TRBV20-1,CSAQEGGANYGYTF
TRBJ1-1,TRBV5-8,CASSPGYPTEAFF
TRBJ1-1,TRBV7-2,CASSLEGGTYTEAFF
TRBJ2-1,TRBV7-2,CASSEGLYNEQFF
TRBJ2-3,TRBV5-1,CASSLQTSTDTQYF
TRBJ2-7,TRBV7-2,CASSLDGRHGEQYF
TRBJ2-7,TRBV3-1,CASSQGYSLILRSSYEQYF
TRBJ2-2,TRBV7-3,CASSALSTGELFF
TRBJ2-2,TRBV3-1,CASSQDLVREERGELFF
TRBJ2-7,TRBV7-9,CASSFGQGARGEQYF
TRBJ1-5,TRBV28,CASSLSRNNQPQHF
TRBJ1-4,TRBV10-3,CAISVGGSNEKLFF
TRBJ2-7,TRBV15,CATSRDQAGVYEQYF
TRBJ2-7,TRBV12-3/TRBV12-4,CASSIRQGAYEQYF
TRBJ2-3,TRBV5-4,CASSLPGRGTSTQYF
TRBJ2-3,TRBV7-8,CASSFRAPDTQYF
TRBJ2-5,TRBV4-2,CASSQDRWTAGGRETQYF
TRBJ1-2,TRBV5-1,CASSLGQGNGYTF
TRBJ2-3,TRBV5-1,CASSLGTSTTDTQYF
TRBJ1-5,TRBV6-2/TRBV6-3,CASSNGQPQHF
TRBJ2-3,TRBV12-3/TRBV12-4,CASSLIQITDTQYF
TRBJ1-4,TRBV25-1,CASSESTGTNEKLFF
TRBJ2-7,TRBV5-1,CASSLGGARPYEQYF
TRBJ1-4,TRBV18,CASSPKQGYNEKLFF
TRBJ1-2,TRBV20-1,CSAGDPRAGYTF
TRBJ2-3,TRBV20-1,CRGDRSTDTQYF
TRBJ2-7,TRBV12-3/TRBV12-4,CASSLASGGAYEQYF
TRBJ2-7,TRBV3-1,CASSQASGNSYEQYF
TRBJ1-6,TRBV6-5,CASSYQLGEDYHNSPLHF
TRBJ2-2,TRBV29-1,CSVIDRNKLNTGELFF
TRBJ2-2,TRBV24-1,CATSDNENTGELFF
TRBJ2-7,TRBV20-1,CSARVPSGGYEQYF
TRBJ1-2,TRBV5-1,CASSKGQETNYGYTF
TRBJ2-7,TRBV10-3,CAISEGGSGPYEQYF
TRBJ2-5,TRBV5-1,CASNRAGGPQETQYF
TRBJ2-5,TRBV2,CASTRATTRLQETQYF
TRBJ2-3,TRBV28,CASSWDLGTDTQYF
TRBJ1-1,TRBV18,CASSPPNGNTEAFF
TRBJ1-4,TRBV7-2,CASSFRAPAEKLFF
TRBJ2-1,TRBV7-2,CASSLVLGEQFF
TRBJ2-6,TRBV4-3,CASSQFPGQGASGANVLTF
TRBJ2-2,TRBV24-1,CATSGLRDRGSGELFF
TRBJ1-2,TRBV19,CASSISDYGYTF
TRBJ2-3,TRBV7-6,CASRPTGAEDTQYF
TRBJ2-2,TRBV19,CASSTGQGNTGELFF
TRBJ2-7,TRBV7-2,CASSLAPSGTYEQYF
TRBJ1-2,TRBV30,CASGFGRTPYGYTF
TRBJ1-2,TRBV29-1,CSVGKGVQDGSGYTF
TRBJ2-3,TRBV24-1,CATAGTSGMSDTQYF
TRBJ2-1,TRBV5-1,CASSPRTLSSYNEQFF
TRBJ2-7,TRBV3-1,CASSRNLLGAYEQYF
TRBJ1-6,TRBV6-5,CASSFTPGVYSPLHF
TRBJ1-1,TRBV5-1,CASSLDVGDAAFF
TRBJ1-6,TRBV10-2,CASRGQGNSPLHF
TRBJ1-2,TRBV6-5,CASSYSLWDRGSEGYTF
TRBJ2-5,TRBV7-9,CASSARQETQYF
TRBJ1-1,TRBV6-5,CASIKRGSEAFF